Following are 29 T cell receptor beta chains from one sample sequenced in a study of tumor-infiltrating lymphocytes in primary liver carcinoma. Researchers drew blood RNA from unsorted whole blood and extracted germline DNA as well. Constant-region priming of around 500 ng total RNA yielded TCR beta cDNA. Three rounds of nested multiplex PCR with slightly modified ARM-PCR produced TCR beta libraries. For around 9 cycles apiece, the opening two PCR rounds ran with TRBV1-TRBV30 forward primers and a C-beta reverse primer. TCRdb itself ran the multiplex PCR reads through MiXCR, one entry per CDR3 protein. Of fewer than 400,000 distinct CDR3 sequences listed, more than 55% are singletons. The specimen sequenced was peripheral blood. Receptors were obtained from a man in his forties with primary liver carcinoma and hepatitis B virus infection.

CDR3 amino acids: CASSFRARDEQYF. The CDR3 DNA reads as TGCGCCAGCAGCTTCCGGGCCCGGGACGAGCAGTACTTC. The genes are TRBV5-1 and TRBJ2-7; D is ambiguous. Germline V gives CDR1 SGHRS, CDR2 YFSETQ. The CDR3 has 13 amino acids. The V and J ends lost 2 bases and 5 bases respectively, with 11 bases between them.

Details on this clonotype: This likely comes from a read error, as the CDR3 has no conserved phenylalanine or tryptophan at its end. V and J are TRBV29-1 and TRBJ2-1, with TRBD2 matching 8 bases. Germline CDR1 SQVTM, CDR2 ANQGSEA. The CDR3 consists of 14 residues. CDR3 residues: CSVQELAVYNGQFL. The CDR3 coding sequence is TGCAGCGTCCAGGAACTAGCGGTCTACAATGGGCAGTTCCTC.

This clonotype was found many times. The V and J genes are TRBV4-3 and TRBJ1-5; D may be TRBD1 (5 bases). Germline V lookup: CDR1 LGHNA, CDR2 YSLEER. This CDR3 has 14 residues. V gave up 1 base and J gave up 1 base, with 5 bases separating them. The CDR3 coding sequence is TGCGCCAGCAGCCAAGGGGGGAGCAATCAGCCCCAGCATTTT. Translated, it gives CASSQGGSNQPQHF.

This clonotype showed up just a few times. A junction boundary mismatches the germline segment, possibly from a read error. The V gene is TRBV5-5, the J gene TRBJ1-4; no definite D call. This CDR3 comprises 15 residues. CDR1 is SGHKS, CDR2 YYEKEE, per germline (reference sequence). The CDR3 nucleotides read TGTGCCAGCAGCTTATCGGGTAAACATAATGAAAAACTGGTTTTT. This codes for CASSLSGKHNEKLVF.

Comments on this clonotype: It may be a read error: a sequence one base away is much more abundant. This chain links TRBV7-9 with TRBJ2-5; D uncertain. Per the germline V gene, CDR1 is SEHNR and CDR2 is FQNEAQ (reference sequence). The CDR3 totals 12 residues. The CDR3 loop is CASSITPETQHF. The CDR3 bases are TGTGCCAGCAGCATCACCCCGGAGACCCAGCACTTC.

To note about this clonotype: Germline is not matched at one junction end, which may reflect a read error. This chain joins TRBV11-2 and TRBJ2-1; D uncertain. CDR1 SGHAT and CDR2 FQNNGV come from the germline V gene. The CDR3 is 15 residues long. CDR3 sequence: CASSLEVSFGNEQFF. CDR3 nucleotide sequence: TGTGCCAGCAGTCTAGAGGTCTCGTTTGGCAATGAACAGTTCTTC. The full variable domain, completed using reference TRBV11-2 and TRBJ2-1, is EAGVAQSPRYKIIEKRQSVAFWCNPISGHATLYWYQQILGQGPKLLIQFQNNGVVDDSQLPKDRFSAERLKGVDSTLKIQPAKLEDSAVYLCASSLEVSFGNEQFFGPGTRLTVL.

The chain has TRBV6-1 and TRBJ2-1; 10 nucleotides line up with TRBD2. Germline V CDR1 and CDR2: MNHNS, SASEGT. There are 14 residues in the CDR3. V dropped 11 bases and J dropped 12; count of bases not matched to a gene: 16. The CDR3 nucleotides read TGTGCCGGGCTAGCGGGAGAATTTAGCCATGGGCAGTTCTTC. It yields the protein CAGLAGEFSHGQFF.

As concerns this clonotype: It may be a read error: a sequence one base away is much more abundant. J is TRBJ2-7 and V is TRBV6-1; 10 bases are a match to TRBD1. CDR3 size: 18 residues. V lost 1 base, J lost 3 bases, and 12 bases stayed unmatched. Per the germline V gene, CDR1 is MNHNS and CDR2 is SASEGT. CDR3: CASSEVVPGTGVHYEQYF. Written as DNA, the CDR3 is TGTGCCAGCAGTGAAGTGGTACCCGGGACAGGGGTGCACTACGAGCAGTACTTC.

This clonotype rates as medium-sized. V usage is TRBV11-2 and J usage is TRBJ2-3; 13 positions match TRBD2. The V gene's germline CDR1 is SGHAT and CDR2 FQNNGV. The CDR3 has 15 residues. V shed 5 bases, J shed 6 bases, and the junction held 5 bases outside the gene matches. This chain's CDR3 is CASSPGTSGIDTQYF. The CDR3 coding sequence is TGTGCCAGCAGCCCAGGGACTAGCGGGATTGATACGCAGTATTTT.

For this clonotype: Being one base from a much bigger clone, this may be a read error. The chain links TRBV6-1 to TRBJ1-5; a weak D match, TRBD1 (5 bases). Looked up from germline, CDR1 is MNHNS and CDR2 is SASEGT. The V end was cut by 10 bases, the J end by 5 bases, with 21 bases between. The CDR3 is made up of 15 amino acids. CDR3: CATLPLAGIDQPQHF. The CDR3 DNA is TGTGCCACTCTCCCGCTGGCAGGGATCGATCAGCCCCAGCATTTT.

This clonotype was counted a single time. The J gene is TRBJ2-4, the V gene TRBV12-3 or TRBV12-4; possibly TRBD2 for D (5 bases). The V end lost 6 bases, the J end lost 1 base, and 19 bases lay between the germline ends. This CDR3 has 17 residues. This CDR3 reads CASSLTRGPFAKNIQYF. The CDR3 region has the DNA TGTGCCAGCAGCTTAACGAGAGGGCCGTTCGCCAAAAACATTCAGTACTTC.

With regard to this clonotype: Possible read error: a much larger clone is one base away. This chain joins TRBV10-3 and TRBJ2-7; weak D call: TRBD1 (6 bases). The length of the CDR3 is 13 residues. V dropped 3 bases and J dropped 11 bases, with 17 bases sitting between them. The germline V gene encodes CDR1 ENHRY and CDR2 SYGVKD. This CDR3 is CAISDGLVAGEYF. CDR3 bases: TGTGCCATCAGTGATGGGCTGGTGGCAGGGGAGTACTTC.

As concerns this clonotype: Its ends do not fully match the called genes, so a read error is possible. In DNA form, the CDR3 reads TGTGCCAGCAGCTTACCTGACAGCCTAGAGAGCCAGTACTTC. Its translation is CASSLPDSLESQYF. The chain is built from TRBV7-8 and TRBJ2-5, with D perhaps matching TRBD1 (5 bases). From germline, CDR1 is SGHVS and CDR2 FQNEAQ. The CDR3 sequence is 14 residues long.

A word on this clonotype: A read error may be the cause here, since a much bigger clone is one base away. This rearrangement joins TRBV6-2 or TRBV6-3 to TRBJ2-1; D possibly uses TRBD1 or TRBD2 (5 bases each). Trimming shortened V by 10 bases and J by 10 bases, and 11 bases separated the two germline ends. The CDR3 is 10 amino acids. The germline V gene has CDR1 MNHEY and CDR2 SVGEGT. The CDR3 DNA reads as TGTGCCATCAGGGACCTGGAGCAGTTCTTC. Protein product: CAIRDLEQFF.

This clonotype was observed many times. The rearrangement joins TRBV4-2 to TRBJ2-3, with 10 bases that match TRBD2. The length of the CDR3 is 18 residues. The V and J ends lost 1 base and 3 bases, in that order; junction bases with no gene match: 10. The V gene's germline CDR1 is LGHNA and CDR2 YNFKEQ. CDR3 loop: CASSQVEGGSGGTDTQYF. The CDR3 region has the DNA TGTGCCAGCAGCCAAGTTGAGGGTGGTAGCGGGGGGACAGATACGCAGTATTTT.

Concerning this clonotype itself: A much more abundant neighbour one base away suggests this may be a read error. V gene TRBV5-4 combines with J gene TRBJ2-1, with 7 bases matching TRBD2. CDR3 length: 14 residues. CDR1 is SGHNT and CDR2 is YYREEE in the germline V gene (reference sequence). J gave up 12 bases and V 0 bases, and 9 bases lay outside the gene matches. CDR3 sequence (DNA): TGTGCCAGCAGCTTGGGGCCAGCGGGGACGGGGCAGTTCTTC. It is translated as CASSLGPAGTGQFF.

This clonotype is medium-sized (0.01 to 0.1%). The V and J genes are TRBV11-2 and TRBJ2-3; D not resolved. V lost 1 base, J lost 0 bases, and 8 bases lay in between. From germline, CDR1 is SGHAT and CDR2 FQNNGV. CDR3 length: 15 residues. CDR3 protein: CASSLARVSTDTQYF. The CDR3 bases are TGTGCCAGCAGCTTAGCACGGGTTAGCACAGATACGCAGTATTTT.

On this clonotype itself: The junction departs from germline at one end; a sequencing error may be responsible. The rearrangement links TRBV6-1 to TRBJ2-7; TRBD2 is a possible D gene (6 bases). CDR1 is MNHNS, CDR2 SASEGT, per germline. This CDR3 region has 15 residues. The CDR3 nucleotides read TGTGCCAGCAGTTTCATCGGGACTGCCCCCTACGAGCAATACTTC. The encoded protein is CASSFIGTAPYEQYF.

Turning to this clonotype: The missing conserved phenylalanine or tryptophan at the end of this CDR3 makes a read error likely. The chain is built from TRBV12-3 or TRBV12-4 and TRBJ1-5; perhaps TRBD1 as D (5 bases). The CDR3 consists of 15 residues. DNA of the CDR3: TGTTCCAGCACGCGGGGCACCGCAATAAACCAGCCCCAGCATGTT. It translates to CSSTRGTAINQPQHV.

The V and J genes are TRBV14 and TRBJ1-1, with 7 nucleotides matching TRBD1. The CDR3 spans 15 residues. Germline V gene data show CDR1 as SGHDN and CDR2 as FVKESK. Trimming took 2 bases from V and 10 from J; bases not matched to a gene: 13. The CDR3 protein is CASSQLLTGRGRAFF. DNA of the CDR3: TGTGCCAGCAGCCAACTATTGACAGGGAGGGGTCGAGCTTTCTTT.

Turning to this clonotype: A much bigger clone sits one base away, suggesting this may be a read error. The rearrangement links TRBV4-3 to TRBJ2-2, with D maybe TRBD1 (6 bases). Germline-derived CDR1 and CDR2 are LGHNA and YSLEER. This CDR3 comprises 18 residues. The CDR3 region is CASSQSGGRTLNTRELFF. CDR3 nucleotides: TGCGCCAGCAGCCAATCTGGGGGCAGGACTCTGAACACCAGGGAGCTGTTTTTT.

Worth noting for this clonotype: This may come from a read error, since a much larger clone is one base off. V and J are TRBV6-5 and TRBJ2-3; possible D gene TRBD1, 5 bases. CDR1 and CDR2 (germline): MNHEY, SVGAGI. The CDR3 has 13 residues. Written as DNA, the CDR3 is TGTGCCAGCAGAGGGGTAGGGGTAGATATGCAGTATTTT. Protein sequence: CASRGVGVDMQYF.

Regarding this clonotype: This may be a read error, as it is one base from a much larger clone. The J gene is TRBJ2-1, the V gene TRBV12-3 or TRBV12-4, with a tentative D call TRBD2 (6 bases). The CDR3 contains 13 residues. CDR3 coding DNA: TGTGCCAGCAGGGGGGACTGGGCCCATGAGCAGCTCTTC. This gives the protein CASRGDWAHEQLF.

This clonotype showed up just a few times. The chain joins TRBV10-3 to TRBJ2-5, with 8 bases lining up with TRBD1. Per germline, CDR1 ENHRY and CDR2 SYGVKD. With V trimmed by 10 bases and J by 4 bases, 5 bases remained unmatched. The CDR3 is made up of 12 amino acids. DNA of the CDR3: TGTGCCACCCAAGGACAGGGAGAGACCCAGTACTTC. Encoded protein: CATQGQGETQYF.

Only a few counts were recorded for this clonotype. V usage is TRBV5-4 and J usage is TRBJ2-6; D not resolved. Per the germline V gene, CDR1 is SGHNT and CDR2 is YYREEE (reference sequence). Trimming pared 1 base from V and 3 bases from J, leaving 8 bases between. This CDR3 spans 15 amino acids. CDR3 in amino acids: CASSLSRRGANVLTF. The CDR3 nucleotides read TGTGCCAGCAGCTTGTCAAGGCGTGGGGCCAACGTCCTGACTTTC.

In regard to this clonotype: The junction shows a germline mismatch at one end, possibly a read error. The chain uses TRBV11-2 and TRBJ2-5; D ambiguous. CDR1 and CDR2 from the germline V gene are SGHAT and FQNNGV. The CDR3 runs to 11 residues. DNA for the CDR3: TGTGCCAGCGGAGTGAGCGAGAGCCAGTACTTC. Its translation: CASGVSESQYF.

This chain joins TRBV12-3 or TRBV12-4 and TRBJ2-3; TRBD1 matches 8 bases. V shed 8 bases, J shed 4 bases, and the junction held 8 bases outside the gene matches. The CDR3 loop spans 14 amino acids. The DNA of the CDR3 is TGTGCCAGCCTGACGGACAGGGCGTCAGATACGCAGTATTTT. This encodes CASLTDRASDTQYF.

This chain uses TRBV30 with TRBJ2-5; TRBD1 aligns across 7 bases. The V gene's germline CDR1 is GTSNPN and CDR2 SVGIG (reference sequence). J lost 5 bases, V lost 5 bases, and 8 bases had no gene match. The CDR3 is made up of 13 amino acids. The CDR3 loop is CAWSNLRGETQYF. CDR3 nucleotide sequence: TGTGCCTGGTCCAACCTCAGGGGGGAGACCCAGTACTTC.

This clonotype was counted ten times or more. The V gene is TRBV6-5, the J gene TRBJ2-1; 9 bases map to TRBD2. CDR1 MNHEY and CDR2 SVGAGI come from the germline V gene. After removal of 5 bases from V and 2 bases from J, the junction contained 4 bases not matched to a gene. This CDR3 region has 15 residues. This CDR3 is CASSIAGAPYNEQFF. CDR3 nucleotides: TGTGCCAGCAGTATAGCGGGAGCCCCCTACAATGAGCAGTTCTTC.